This T cell receptor beta chain was captured in a study of OX40 agonist ivuxolimab in advanced cancers. Sequencing used immunoSEQ multiplex PCR; TCRdb keeps in-frame clones, though not all of them. This table holds about 69,000 clones, 70% to 90% found once. V was clipped by 7 bases and J by 3 bases; unmatched bases: 15. CDR1 is MNHNY, CDR2 SVGAGI, per germline (reference sequence). The CDR3 contains 16 residues. V usage is TRBV6-6 and J usage is TRBJ2-7, with 7 nucleotides matching TRBD1. This sequence originates from an adult with an advanced solid tumor such as melanoma, head and neck, liver or kidney cancer. The sequenced sample was CD4+ or CD8+ T cells sorted from blood, obtained in a trial of the OX40 agonist ivuxolimab. CDR3 bases: TGTGCCAGCACCTATTCAACGGGACAGAGAATCTACGAGCAGTACTTC. It codes for CASTYSTGQRIYEQYF.